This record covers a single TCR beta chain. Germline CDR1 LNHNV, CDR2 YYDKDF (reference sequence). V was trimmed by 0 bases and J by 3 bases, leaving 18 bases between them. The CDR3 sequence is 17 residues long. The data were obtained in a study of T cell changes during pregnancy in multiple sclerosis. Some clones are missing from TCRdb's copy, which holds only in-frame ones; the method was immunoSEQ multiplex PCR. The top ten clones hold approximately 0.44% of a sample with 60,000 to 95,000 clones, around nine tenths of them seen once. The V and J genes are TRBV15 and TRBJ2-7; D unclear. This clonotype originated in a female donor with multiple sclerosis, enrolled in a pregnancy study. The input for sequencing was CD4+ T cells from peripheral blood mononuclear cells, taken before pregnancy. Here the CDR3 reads CATSRDPPTGFVYEQYF. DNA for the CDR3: TGTGCCACCAGCAGAGATCCCCCAACCGGGTTCGTCTACGAGCAGTACTTC.